This entry lists 24 T cell receptor beta chains sequenced from one sample in a study of T cell responses to AZD1222 COVID-19 vaccine. The repertoire was sequenced with immunoSEQ multiplex PCR; TCRdb's copy has only in-frame clones and lacks some. The sample contains under 85,000 clones, roughly 90% of which appear only once. The sequencing used peripheral blood, collected on day 0 of MenACWY control vaccination. These receptors originate from an adult in good health.

This chain links TRBV5-6 with TRBJ2-7; the D is unclear. The germline V and J ends were trimmed by 0 bases and 9 bases, with 7 bases remaining between them. The CDR3 contains 11 residues. Germline assignment: CDR1 SGHDT and CDR2 YYEEEE. CDR3 in amino acids: CASSLGLSQYF. CDR3 coding DNA: TGTGCCAGCAGCTTGGGGTTGTCGCAGTACTTC.

The chain recombines TRBV15 with TRBJ2-5; the match to TRBD1 covers 8 bases. The CDR3 covers 15 residues. Germline CDR1 and CDR2: LNHNV and YYDKDF (reference sequence). J lost 0 bases, V lost 0 bases, and 0 bases had no gene match. The CDR3: CATSRDRGHQETQYF. The CDR3 nucleotides are TGTGCCACCAGCAGAGACAGGGGGCACCAAGAGACCCAGTACTTC. Supplemented by reference TRBV15 and TRBJ2-5, the full variable domain reads DAMVIQNPRYQVTQFGKPVTLSCSQTLNHNVMYWYQQKSSQAPKLLFHYYDKDFNNEADTPDNFQSRRPNTSFCFLDIRSPGLGDTAMYLCATSRDRGHQETQYFGPGTRLLVL.

V is TRBV12-3 or TRBV12-4 and J is TRBJ1-1, with D possibly matching TRBD1 (6 bases). This CDR3 is built from 12 residues. Between the trimmed V and J ends, which lost 6 bases and 10 bases, there was a span of 15 bases. The CDR3 sequence is CASRTGPVRAFF. The CDR3 coding sequence is TGTGCCAGCAGGACAGGTCCTGTGAGAGCTTTCTTT.

This sequence joins TRBV11-3 and TRBJ2-7, with TRBD1 matching 10 bases. The CDR3 has 16 amino acids. Looked up from germline, CDR1 is SGHNT and CDR2 is YENEEA. V dropped 0 bases and J dropped 2; count of bases not matched to a gene: 4. The CDR3 DNA sequence: TGTGCCAGCAGCTTAGATCGGACAGGGGGGGCCTACGAGCAGTACTTC. Its protein product is CASSLDRTGGAYEQYF. Full variable domain (missing parts from reference TRBV11-3 and TRBJ2-7): EAGVVQSPRYKIIEKKQPVAFWCNPISGHNTLYWYLQNLGQGPELLIRYENEEAVDDSQLPKDRFSAERLKGVDSTLKIQPAELGDSAVYLCASSLDRTGGAYEQYFGPGTRLTVT.

V and J are TRBV3-1 (or the pseudogene TRBV3-2) and TRBJ2-1; a possible D gene is TRBD1 (5 bases). CDR3 length: 16 residues. V lost 0 bases and J 4 bases, leaving 13 bases between the germline ends. CDR1 LGHDT and CDR2 YNNKEL come from the germline V gene (reference sequence). For the CDR3, the DNA is TGTGCCAGCAGCCAAGATCAAGGGGAAACTTACAATGAGCAGTTCTTC. This codes for CASSQDQGETYNEQFF.

The J gene is TRBJ2-1, the V gene TRBV7-9; D may be TRBD1 (5 bases). This CDR3 is built from 15 residues. The germline CDR1 and CDR2 sequences are SEHNR and FQNEAQ (reference sequence). V lost 5 bases, J lost 0 bases, and 11 bases lay in between. CDR3 amino acids: CASSDLTGSYNEQFF. Here the CDR3 DNA reads TGTGCCAGCAGCGACCTCACAGGCTCCTACAATGAGCAGTTCTTC.

The chain combines TRBV12-5 with TRBJ1-5; D perhaps matches TRBD1 (5 bases). Germline V lookup: CDR1 LGHNT, CDR2 FRNRAP. The V gene lost 1 base and the J gene lost 1 base, with 17 bases spanning the gap. This CDR3 contains 18 residues. CDR3 region: CASGLGGDNFLSNQPQHF. CDR3 coding DNA: TGTGCTAGTGGTTTGGGGGGCGACAATTTCCTCAGCAATCAGCCCCAGCATTTT.

This chain joins TRBV7-2 and TRBJ2-7; D is perhaps TRBD1 (6 bases). The V end lost 4 bases, the J end lost 3 bases, and 13 bases lay between the germline ends. CDR3 length: 14 amino acids. Germline V gene sequence: CDR1 SGHTA, CDR2 FQGNSA. CDR3 residues: CASSWYRDNYEQYF. CDR3 nucleotides: TGTGCCAGCAGCTGGTACAGGGATAACTACGAGCAGTACTTC.

The chain links TRBV10-3 to TRBJ1-1; 8 bases line up with TRBD1. V trimming: 7 bases; J trimming: 7 bases; junction bases outside the gene matches: 11. The germline CDR1 and CDR2 sequences are ENHRY and SYGVKD. The CDR3 sequence is 14 residues long. The CDR3 nucleotides read TGTGCCATCAAGAAGGACAGGGAGTTTGATGAAGCTTTCTTT. This codes for CAIKKDREFDEAFF.

This chain joins TRBV5-6 and TRBJ1-2; possibly TRBD1 for D (6 bases). The CDR3 sequence is 18 residues long. V gave up 4 bases and J gave up 3 bases, with 25 bases separating them. Germline V gene data show CDR1 as SGHDT and CDR2 as YYEEEE. CDR3 DNA sequence: TGTGCCAGCAGCCCCGCCCCGACGGGAAACAGGGTATACTATGGCTACACCTTC. Encoded protein: CASSPAPTGNRVYYGYTF.

This rearrangement joins TRBV3-1 (or the pseudogene TRBV3-2) to TRBJ2-3; unclear D gene. The ends were cut back, 1 base at V and 4 bases at J, with 6 bases in the middle. CDR3 length equals 13 residues. The germline V gene encodes CDR1 LGHDT and CDR2 YNNKEL (reference sequence). The CDR3 sequence is CASSQGGSDTQYF. CDR3 coding DNA: TGTGCCAGCAGCCAAGGCGGTTCAGATACGCAGTATTTT.

This clone was counted at least ten times. The V and J genes are TRBV27 and TRBJ2-7, with TRBD2 matching 8 bases. Germline trimming cut 1 base from V and 3 bases from J; bases unmatched to any gene: 2. Germline CDR1 is MNHEY and CDR2 is SMNVEV (reference sequence). The CDR3 totals 14 residues. The CDR3 spells CASSLWRGDYEQYF. In DNA, the CDR3 is TGTGCCAGCAGTTTATGGCGGGGGGACTACGAGCAGTACTTC.

The rearrangement uses TRBV11-3 and TRBJ2-1; possible D gene TRBD2, 5 bases. From germline, CDR1 is SGHNT and CDR2 YENEEA. V was cut by 2 bases and J by 7 bases, with 15 bases left in between. This CDR3 has 15 residues. As DNA, the CDR3 is TGTGCCAGCAGCTTAATAGGGCTTCCGGGGAATGAGCAGTTCTTC. It translates to CASSLIGLPGNEQFF.

The chain uses TRBV15 and TRBJ1-1; no definite D call. Germline CDR1 LNHNV, CDR2 YYDKDF (reference sequence). V was cut by 3 bases and J by 3 bases, with 8 bases left in between. The CDR3 extends over 13 amino acids. Here the CDR3 reads CATSRQSDTEAFF. DNA for the CDR3: TGTGCCACCAGCAGGCAGTCGGACACTGAAGCTTTCTTT.

J is TRBJ2-2 and V is TRBV6-4; 10 bases are shared with TRBD2. This CDR3 is 16 amino acids long. V shed 2 bases and J 5 bases; nucleotides not matched to a gene: 5. Germline V gives CDR1 MRHNA, CDR2 SNTAGT. The CDR3 nucleotides are TGTGCCAGCAGTGACGGTCCTAGCGGGGGAACCGGGGAGCTGTTTTTT. Encoded protein: CASSDGPSGGTGELFF.

The rearrangement uses TRBV20-1 and TRBJ1-2; 8 bases match TRBD1. Losses at the gene ends were 3 bases for V and 7 bases for J; bases not matched to a gene: 13. The CDR3 runs 15 residues. Looked up from germline, CDR1 is DFQATT and CDR2 is SNEGSKA (reference sequence). The CDR3 protein is CSASPSSQGARGYTF. CDR3 in DNA: TGCAGTGCTAGTCCGTCGAGTCAGGGGGCACGTGGCTACACCTTC.

This clone was counted once. CDR3 amino acids: CASSYWGGGSQETQYF. In DNA form, the CDR3 reads TGTGCCAGCAGTTACTGGGGCGGGGGGTCCCAAGAGACCCAGTACTTC. This chain joins TRBV6-6 and TRBJ2-5; 8 bases map to TRBD2. The germline CDR1 and CDR2 sequences are MNHNY and SVGAGI (reference sequence). The trim removed 1 base at V and 1 base at J, leaving 5 bases unmatched. CDR3 length: 16 residues.

CDR3 DNA sequence: TGTGCCAGTACTCTTGGAGGGGGCGACAATGAGCAGTTCTTC. It translates to CASTLGGGDNEQFF. The chain employs TRBV19 and TRBJ2-1, with a weak D call TRBD1 (7 bases). V was trimmed by 7 bases and J by 5 bases, leaving 15 bases between them. The CDR3 sequence is 14 residues long. Germline V gene data show CDR1 as LNHDA and CDR2 as SQIVND (reference sequence).

V is TRBV9 and J is TRBJ2-7; 9 positions match TRBD2. Trimming cost V 4 bases and J 3 bases; bases outside gene matches: 11. The CDR3 has 16 amino acids. Looked up from germline, CDR1 is SGDLS and CDR2 is YYNGEE. The CDR3 region is CASSPTSSGANYEQYF. As DNA, the CDR3 is TGTGCCAGCAGCCCAACCTCTAGCGGGGCTAACTACGAGCAGTACTTC.

The chain links TRBV4-3 to TRBJ1-1, with D possibly being TRBD1 (5 bases). Germline assignment: CDR1 LGHNA and CDR2 YSLEER. The V end was cut by 0 bases, the J end by 7 bases, with 9 bases between. This CDR3 has 13 residues. The CDR3, as DNA: TGCGCCAGCAGCCAAGACAGAGGGGATGAAGCTTTCTTT. Encoded protein: CASSQDRGDEAFF.

This rearrangement joins TRBV28 to TRBJ1-2, with TRBD1 identical over 9 bases. Germline V gives CDR1 MDHEN, CDR2 SYDVKM. The CDR3 runs 14 residues. The V gene end was trimmed by 7 bases and the J gene end by 3 bases; junction bases not matched to a gene: 6. CDR3 in amino acids: CASTTGGDDYGYTF. The CDR3 DNA sequence: TGTGCCAGCACAACAGGGGGCGACGACTATGGCTACACCTTC.

This chain links TRBV3-1 (or the pseudogene TRBV3-2) with TRBJ1-1; D unresolved. The V gene's germline CDR1 is LGHDT and CDR2 YNNKEL (reference sequence). This CDR3 has 12 amino acids. The V end lost 2 bases, the J end lost 1 base, and 2 bases lay between the germline ends. CDR3 residues: CASSQPNTEAFF. In DNA, the CDR3 is TGTGCCAGCAGCCAACCGAACACTGAAGCTTTCTTT.

This clone has a handful of counts. The rearrangement uses TRBV3-1 (or the pseudogene TRBV3-2) and TRBJ1-3, with D perhaps matching TRBD1 (6 bases). The V end lost 4 bases, the J end lost 4 bases, and 14 bases lay between the germline ends. Looked up from germline, CDR1 is LGHDT and CDR2 is YNNKEL (reference sequence). This CDR3 region has 15 residues. CDR3 protein: CASSRGRGPGNTIYF. In DNA form, the CDR3 reads TGTGCCAGCAGCCGAGGCAGGGGACCCGGAAACACCATATATTTT.

The V and J genes are TRBV4-3 and TRBJ1-1, with a possible D match to TRBD1 (5 bases). Germline values: CDR1 LGHNA, CDR2 YSLEER. V lost 1 base, J lost 7 bases, and 10 bases lay in between. The CDR3 consists of 13 residues. Written as DNA, the CDR3 is TGCGCCAGCAGCCAAGTCGGAGGGGATGAAGCTTTCTTT. It encodes CASSQVGGDEAFF.